Sequencing of this T cell receptor (beta chain) was carried out in a study of CD8 T cells in ankylosing spondylitis. Study conclusions and caveats: Matched ankylosing spondylitis synovial fluid reportedly contained a significantly enriched population of disease-linked clones. Disease-linked clones had a CD8+ phenotype and relatively low frequency in peripheral blood.

Germline trimming cut 7 bases from V and 7 bases from J; bases unmatched to any gene: 13. Germline-derived CDR1 and CDR2 are SGHVS and FQNEAQ. This CDR3 has 16 amino acids. Quantitative 5'-RACE with molecular barcodes produced the TCR beta libraries. MiXCR was run by TCRdb on the 5' RACE reads, yielding one entry per CDR3 protein. This table holds around 150,000 distinct CDR3 sequences, roughly 11% found once. Worth noting for this clonotype: Antigen unknown.

V and J are TRBV7-8 and TRBJ2-1; 10 bases are a match to TRBD1. The source of this sequence is a male donor with ankylosing spondylitis or in good health (not recorded which). The sequenced sample consisted of blood, either unsorted or a sorted T cell fraction (not recorded which). This CDR3 reads CASTQEQDRGDNEQFF. For the CDR3, the DNA is TGTGCCAGCACCCAAGAGCAGGACAGGGGGGATAATGAGCAGTTCTTC.